One and the same sample provided the 5 T cell receptor beta chains below, sequenced in a study of cytomegalovirus exposure and HLA in healthy donors. Sequencing was performed with immunoSEQ multiplex PCR; in TCRdb, only in-frame clones are kept and a portion is missing. The data contain about 74,000 clones, around 94% of them seen just once; the ten biggest clones take up 1.5% to 2%. The specimen was PBMCs. The receptors were gathered from a woman aged 18-29 years in good health and CMV-seropositive.

The V call is TRBV11-3, the J call TRBJ1-2; 7 nucleotides agree with TRBD1. This CDR3 spans 17 amino acids. The V and J ends lost 1 base and 3 bases, in that order; junction bases with no gene match: 11. Per the germline V gene, CDR1 is SGHNT and CDR2 is YENEEA. The CDR3 sequence: CASSLAARGQLYYGYTF. CDR3 nucleotide sequence: TGTGCCAGCAGCTTAGCCGCCAGGGGACAGCTCTACTATGGCTACACCTTC.

The rearrangement joins TRBV4-3 to TRBJ2-2, with 11 nucleotides matching TRBD1. V was pared by 4 bases and J by 5 bases, with 12 bases of the junction left unmatched. In germline, CDR1 is LGHNA, CDR2 YSLEER. This CDR3 has 18 residues. CDR3 region: CASSPQAPDRGRTGELFF. DNA of the CDR3: TGCGCCAGCAGCCCCCAAGCCCCGGACAGGGGGCGTACCGGGGAGCTGTTTTTT.

This chain links TRBV29-1 with TRBJ1-1; D ambiguous. The length of the CDR3 is 11 residues. Trimming stripped 3 bases from V and 1 base from J, with 3 bases between. The germline gives CDR1 SQVTM, CDR2 ANQGSEA. CDR3 bases: TGCAGCGTTGAGGCGAACACTGAAGCTTTCTTT. Its protein product is CSVEANTEAFF.

The chain carries TRBV14 and TRBJ2-7, with 9 bases identical to TRBD2. The CDR3 totals 18 residues. V was pared by 0 bases and J by 3 bases, with 12 bases of the junction left unmatched. Per germline, CDR1 SGHDN and CDR2 FVKESK. The CDR3 protein is CASSQDRYLAGLVYEQYF. The CDR3 DNA sequence: TGTGCCAGCAGCCAAGATAGGTACCTAGCGGGACTAGTCTACGAGCAGTACTTC.

V gene TRBV5-5 combines with J gene TRBJ2-5; tentative D call: TRBD1 (6 bases). The germline V and J ends were trimmed by 4 bases and 3 bases, with 13 bases remaining between them. The CDR3 covers 14 residues. The germline gives CDR1 SGHKS, CDR2 YYEKEE (reference sequence). This CDR3 is CASSLPTGKETQYF. The CDR3 coding sequence is TGTGCCAGCAGCCTCCCGACAGGAAAAGAGACCCAGTACTTC. Using reference TRBV5-5 and TRBJ2-5 for the parts outside the CDR3, the full variable domain is DAGVTQSPTHLIKTRGQQVTLRCSPISGHKSVSWYQQVLGQGPQFIFQYYEKEERGRGNFPDRFSARQFPNYSSELNVNALLLGDSALYLCASSLPTGKETQYFGPGTRLLVL.